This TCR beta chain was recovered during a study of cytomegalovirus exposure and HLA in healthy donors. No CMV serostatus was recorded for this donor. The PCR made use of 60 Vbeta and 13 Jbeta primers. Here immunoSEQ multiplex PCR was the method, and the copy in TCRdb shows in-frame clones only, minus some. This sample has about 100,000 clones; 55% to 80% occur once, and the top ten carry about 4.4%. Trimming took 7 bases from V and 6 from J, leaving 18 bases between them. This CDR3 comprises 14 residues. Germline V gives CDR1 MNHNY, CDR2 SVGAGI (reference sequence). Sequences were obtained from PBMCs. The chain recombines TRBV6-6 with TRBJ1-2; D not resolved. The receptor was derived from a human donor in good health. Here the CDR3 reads CASTEKRQDHGYTF. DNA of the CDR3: TGTGCCAGCACCGAGAAGCGGCAGGACCATGGCTACACCTTC.